The 9 T cell receptor beta chains below were found in one sample sequenced in a study of cytotoxic CD8 clonotypes in ibrutinib-treated CLL. The assay was immunoSEQ multiplex PCR, and TCRdb's table has in-frame clones only and misses some. Of approximately 330,000 clones listed, about 77% were seen once; the top ten hold more than 6%. The source material was PBMCs, sampled before ibrutinib treatment. The receptor source for this set is a human donor with chronic lymphocytic leukemia.

This chain links TRBV6-1 with TRBJ2-7, with TRBD1 as a possible D gene (5 bases). Germline CDR1 and CDR2: MNHNS and SASEGT. The ends were cut back, 3 bases at V and 4 bases at J, with 13 bases in the middle. This CDR3 is 14 amino acids long. CDR3 DNA: TGTGCCAGCAGTGATTTGGACAAAGAATACGAGCAGTACTTC. Translation gives CASSDLDKEYEQYF.

This clone was recorded once. The chain employs TRBV29-1 and TRBJ1-1, with D tentatively TRBD1 (6 bases). The CDR3 sequence is 14 residues long. Trimming took off 5 bases at V and 1 base at J, with 14 bases between the two ends. Germline CDR1 reads SQVTM; CDR2 reads ANQGSEA. CDR3 in DNA: TGCAGCGTTAAGAGCCAACAGGGGAACACTGAAGCTTTCTTT. It encodes CSVKSQQGNTEAFF.

V gene TRBV4-3 combines with J gene TRBJ2-2, with D tentatively TRBD1 or TRBD2 (5 bases each). V was pared by 2 bases and J by 6 bases, with 19 bases between. The CDR3 runs 17 residues. CDR1 and CDR2 (germline): LGHNA, YSLEER. The CDR3 region is CASSQQPGTIVAGELFF. The CDR3 bases are TGCGCCAGCAGCCAACAACCTGGGACGATTGTCGCCGGGGAGCTGTTTTTT.

The chain's CDR3 is CASSPSSPGARYEQYF. CDR3 DNA sequence: TGTGCCAGCAGCCCTTCTAGCCCGGGAGCTCGCTACGAGCAGTACTTC. The chain recombines TRBV7-9 with TRBJ2-7, with D tentatively TRBD2 (6 bases). V gave up 5 bases and J gave up 3 bases, with 20 bases separating them. Germline-derived CDR1 and CDR2 are SEHNR and FQNEAQ (reference sequence). This CDR3 comprises 16 residues.

The rearrangement links TRBV19 to TRBJ2-1, with 8 bases identical to TRBD1. Germline CDR1 reads LNHDA; CDR2 reads SQIVND (reference sequence). The CDR3 covers 15 residues. J gave up 6 bases and V 2 bases, and 6 bases lay outside the gene matches. The CDR3 here is CASSIRTGFINEQFF. The CDR3 nucleotides read TGTGCCAGTAGTATAAGGACAGGGTTCATCAATGAGCAGTTCTTC.

This chain uses TRBV7-6 with TRBJ1-4, with 7 bases aligning to TRBD1. With V trimmed by 2 bases and J by 7 bases, 7 bases remained unmatched. The CDR3 is 15 residues long. Germline V CDR1 and CDR2: SGHVS, FNYEAQ. CDR3: CASSLWGTELEKLFF. The CDR3 coding sequence is TGTGCCAGCAGCTTATGGGGGACAGAGCTTGAAAAACTGTTTTTT. The variable domain in full, with the rest retrieved from reference TRBV7-6 and TRBJ1-4, is GAGVSQSPRYKVTKRGQDVALRCDPISGHVSLYWYRQALGQGPEFLTYFNYEAQQDKSGLPNDRFSAERPEGSISTLTIQRTEQRDSAMYRCASSLWGTELEKLFFGSGTQLSVL.

J is TRBJ2-2 and V is TRBV5-6; 12 bases agree with TRBD2. CDR1 is SGHDT, CDR2 YYEEEE, per germline. The CDR3 is 16 residues long. The junction had 7 bases not matched to a gene; V was cut back by 3 bases and J by 7 bases. The CDR3 sequence: CASSSRLAGVVGELFF. Here the CDR3 DNA reads TGTGCCAGCAGCTCTAGACTAGCGGGAGTTGTCGGGGAGCTGTTTTTT.

The chain is built from TRBV6-5 and TRBJ2-7, with 7 bases identical to TRBD1. Trimming took 4 bases from V and 2 from J; bases not matched to a gene: 5. The CDR3 contains 14 residues. CDR1 is MNHEY and CDR2 is SVGAGI in the germline V gene. The CDR3 DNA sequence: TGTGCCAGCAGTTCCTACAGGGGCGCCTACGAGCAGTACTTC. Residues: CASSSYRGAYEQYF.

CDR3 DNA: TGTGCCAGCAGCCCCAGGGGTTTTGGGAAAGAGACCCAGTACTTC. Translation: CASSPRGFGKETQYF. This chain links TRBV7-2 with TRBJ2-5, with a possible D match to TRBD1 (6 bases). CDR1 and CDR2 (germline): SGHTA, FQGNSA. The CDR3 runs 15 residues. V was cut by 5 bases and J by 3 bases, with 16 bases left in between.